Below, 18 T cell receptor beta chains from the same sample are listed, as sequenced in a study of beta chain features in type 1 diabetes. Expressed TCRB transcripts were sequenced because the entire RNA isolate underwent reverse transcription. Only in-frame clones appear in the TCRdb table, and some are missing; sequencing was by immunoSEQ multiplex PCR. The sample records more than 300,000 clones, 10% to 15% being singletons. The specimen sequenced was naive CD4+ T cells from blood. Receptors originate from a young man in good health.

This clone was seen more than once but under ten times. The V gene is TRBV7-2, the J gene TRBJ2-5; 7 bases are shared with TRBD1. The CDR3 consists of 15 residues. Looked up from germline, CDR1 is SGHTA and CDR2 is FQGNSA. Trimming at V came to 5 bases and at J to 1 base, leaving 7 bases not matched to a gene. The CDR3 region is CASSPWGQSQETQYF. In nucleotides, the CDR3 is TGTGCCAGCAGCCCCTGGGGACAGTCCCAAGAGACCCAGTACTTC.

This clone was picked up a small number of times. In DNA, the CDR3 is TGTGCCAGCAGTTACAGCCTAGGATCCTACAATGAGCAGTTCTTC. This sequence encodes CASSYSLGSYNEQFF. This chain connects TRBV6-6 to TRBJ2-1; D is ambiguous. V dropped 2 bases and J dropped 1 base, with 9 bases sitting between them. Germline CDR1 is MNHNY and CDR2 is SVGAGI (reference sequence). This CDR3 spans 15 amino acids.

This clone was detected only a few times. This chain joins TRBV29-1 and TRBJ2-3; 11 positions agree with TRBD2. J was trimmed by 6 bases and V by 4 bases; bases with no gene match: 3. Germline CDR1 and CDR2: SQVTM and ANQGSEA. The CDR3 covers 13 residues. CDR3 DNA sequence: TGCAGCGTTGGACTAGCGGGGTCCGATACGCAGTATTTT. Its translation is CSVGLAGSDTQYF.

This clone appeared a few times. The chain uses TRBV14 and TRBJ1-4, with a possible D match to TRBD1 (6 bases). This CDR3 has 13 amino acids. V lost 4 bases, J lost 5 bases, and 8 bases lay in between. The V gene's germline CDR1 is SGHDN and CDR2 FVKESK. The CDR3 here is CASSRTENEKLFF. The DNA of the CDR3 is TGTGCCAGCAGCCGGACAGAAAATGAAAAACTGTTTTTT.

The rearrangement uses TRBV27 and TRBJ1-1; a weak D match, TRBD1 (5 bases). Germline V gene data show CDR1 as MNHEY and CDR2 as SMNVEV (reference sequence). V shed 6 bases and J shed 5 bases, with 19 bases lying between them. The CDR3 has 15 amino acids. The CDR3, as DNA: TGTGCCAGCAGCTTCGACAGAGACCGTGGGACTGAAGCTTTCTTT. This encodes CASSFDRDRGTEAFF.

The CDR3 DNA sequence: TGTGCCAGCAGCCTGCTCCGGGGGAGCCAAGAGACCCAGTACTTC. Its translation: CASSLLRGSQETQYF. This chain links TRBV27 with TRBJ2-5, with a possible D match to TRBD2 (6 bases). Germline V gene data show CDR1 as MNHEY and CDR2 as SMNVEV (reference sequence). The germline V and J ends were trimmed by 6 bases and 1 base, with 15 bases remaining between them. CDR3 length: 15 amino acids.

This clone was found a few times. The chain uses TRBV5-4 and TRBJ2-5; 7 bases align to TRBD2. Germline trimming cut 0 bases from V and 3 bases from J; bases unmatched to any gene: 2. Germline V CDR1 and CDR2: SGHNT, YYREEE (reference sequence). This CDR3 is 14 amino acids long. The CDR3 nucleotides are TGTGCCAGCAGCTTGGGAGGGAGGGAAGAGACCCAGTACTTC. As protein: CASSLGGREETQYF.

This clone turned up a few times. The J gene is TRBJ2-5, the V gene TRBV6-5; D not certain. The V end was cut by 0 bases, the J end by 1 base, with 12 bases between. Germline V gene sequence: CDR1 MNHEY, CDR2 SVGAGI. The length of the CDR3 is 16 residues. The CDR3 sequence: CASSYSRQRSQETQYF. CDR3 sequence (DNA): TGTGCCAGCAGTTACTCGAGGCAACGGTCCCAAGAGACCCAGTACTTC.

The CDR3 is CASSRFSPHEQYF. In DNA, the CDR3 is TGTGCCAGCAGCCGTTTCTCTCCCCACGAGCAGTACTTC. The chain recombines TRBV5-4 with TRBJ2-7; D gene unclear. V was trimmed by 4 bases and J by 5 bases, leaving 13 bases between them. Germline CDR1 reads SGHNT; CDR2 reads YYREEE (reference sequence). The CDR3 has 13 amino acids.

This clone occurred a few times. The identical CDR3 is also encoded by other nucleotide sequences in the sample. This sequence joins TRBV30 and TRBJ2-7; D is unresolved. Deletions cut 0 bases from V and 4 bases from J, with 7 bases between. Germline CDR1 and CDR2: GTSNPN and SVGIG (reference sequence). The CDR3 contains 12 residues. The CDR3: CAWSVLGYEQYF. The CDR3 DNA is TGTGCCTGGAGTGTACTCGGGTACGAGCAGTACTTC.

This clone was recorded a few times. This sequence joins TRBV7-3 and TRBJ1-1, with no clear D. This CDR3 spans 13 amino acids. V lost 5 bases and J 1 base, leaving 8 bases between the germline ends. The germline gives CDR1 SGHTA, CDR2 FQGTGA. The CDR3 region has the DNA TGTGCCAGCAGCACGCAGGAGAACACTGAAGCTTTCTTT. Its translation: CASSTQENTEAFF.

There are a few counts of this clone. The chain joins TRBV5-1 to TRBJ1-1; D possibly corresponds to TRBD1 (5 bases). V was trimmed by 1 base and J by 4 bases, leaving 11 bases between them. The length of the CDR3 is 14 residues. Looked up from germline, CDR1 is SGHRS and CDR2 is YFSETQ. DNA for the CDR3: TGCGCCAGCAGCTTGAGACAGCCGAGCACTGAAGCTTTCTTT. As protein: CASSLRQPSTEAFF.

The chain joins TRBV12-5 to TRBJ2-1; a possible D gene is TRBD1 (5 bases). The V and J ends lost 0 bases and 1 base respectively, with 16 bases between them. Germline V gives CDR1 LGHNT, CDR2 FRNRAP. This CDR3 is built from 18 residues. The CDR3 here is CASGLVLQGQGSYNEQFF. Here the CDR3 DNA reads TGTGCTAGTGGTTTGGTACTGCAGGGTCAGGGTTCCTACAATGAGCAGTTCTTC.

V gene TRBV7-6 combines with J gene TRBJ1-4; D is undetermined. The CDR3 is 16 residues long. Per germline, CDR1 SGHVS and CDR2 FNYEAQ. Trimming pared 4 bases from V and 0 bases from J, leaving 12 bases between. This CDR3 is CASSSTGWATNEKLFF. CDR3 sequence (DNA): TGTGCCAGCAGCTCCACCGGGTGGGCAACTAATGAAAAACTGTTTTTT. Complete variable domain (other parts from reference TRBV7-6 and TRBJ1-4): GAGVSQSPRYKVTKRGQDVALRCDPISGHVSLYWYRQALGQGPEFLTYFNYEAQQDKSGLPNDRFSAERPEGSISTLTIQRTEQRDSAMYRCASSSTGWATNEKLFFGSGTQLSVL.

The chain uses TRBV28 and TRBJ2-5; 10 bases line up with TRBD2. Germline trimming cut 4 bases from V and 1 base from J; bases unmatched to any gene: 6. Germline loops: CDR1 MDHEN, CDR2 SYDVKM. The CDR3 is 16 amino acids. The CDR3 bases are TGTGCCAGCAGTTCCACCGGGACTAGCGTCCAAGAGACCCAGTACTTC. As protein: CASSSTGTSVQETQYF.

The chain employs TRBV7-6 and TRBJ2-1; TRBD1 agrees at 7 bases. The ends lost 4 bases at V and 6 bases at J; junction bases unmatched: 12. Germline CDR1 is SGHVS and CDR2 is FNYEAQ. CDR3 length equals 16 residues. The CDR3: CASSSTDRHNPNEQFF. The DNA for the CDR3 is TGTGCCAGCAGCTCAACGGACAGGCACAACCCCAATGAGCAGTTCTTC.

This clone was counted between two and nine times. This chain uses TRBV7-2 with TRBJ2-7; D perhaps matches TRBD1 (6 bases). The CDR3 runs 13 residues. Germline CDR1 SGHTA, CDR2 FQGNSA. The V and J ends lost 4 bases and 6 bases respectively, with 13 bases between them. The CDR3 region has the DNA TGTGCCAGCAGCTCTCAGGGGATCGGCGAGCAGTACTTC. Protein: CASSSQGIGEQYF. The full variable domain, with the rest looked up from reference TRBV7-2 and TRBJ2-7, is GAGVSQSPSNKVTEKGKDVELRCDPISGHTALYWYRQSLGQGLEFLIYFQGNSAPDKSGLPSDRFSAERTGGSVSTLTIQRTQQEDSAVYLCASSSQGIGEQYFGPGTRLTVT.

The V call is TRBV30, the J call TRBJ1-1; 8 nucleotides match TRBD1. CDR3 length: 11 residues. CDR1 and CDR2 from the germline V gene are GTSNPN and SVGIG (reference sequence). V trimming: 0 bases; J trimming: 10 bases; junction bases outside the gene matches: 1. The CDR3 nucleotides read TGTGCCTGGAGTGTACAGGGGGGAGCTTTCTTT. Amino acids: CAWSVQGGAFF.